The rows below give T cell receptor beta chains drawn from one sample of a study of blood T cell repertoires in COVID-19. The protocol was immunoSEQ multiplex PCR, while the TCRdb copy is restricted to in-frame clones and leaves out a portion. The sample lists 180,000 or so clones; 75% to 90% were seen once. The specimen was peripheral blood. The receptors come from a man in his forties with acute or convalescent COVID-19. The CDR3 runs from the conserved cysteine through the conserved F or W. The D gene is left open where the match is weak. Size values are once, few and many counts, or a class for expanded clones, and some rows have none.

CASSLHDGPGADSFYEQYF	TGTGCCAGCAGCTTGCACGACGGCCCGGGCGCGGACTCCTTCTACGAGCAGTACTTC	NA	TRBJ2-7	NA	TRBV5-4
CASSPTGVRGNTIYF	TGTGCCAGCAGCCCGACAGGGGTTCGGGGAAACACCATATATTTT	NA	TRBJ1-3	TRBD1	TRBV11-2
CASSEATGGWNTGELFF	TGTGCCAGCAGTGAAGCTACAGGGGGGTGGAACACCGGGGAGCTGTTTTTT	once	TRBJ2-2	TRBD1	TRBV6-1
CASSRGLTPNEQYF	TGTGCCAGCAGCCGCGGACTGACTCCCAACGAGCAGTACTTC	NA	TRBJ2-7	NA	TRBV7-2
CASSSHGVGGNQPQHF	TGTGCCAGCAGCAGTCATGGGGTTGGAGGGAATCAGCCCCAGCATTTT	NA	TRBJ1-5	NA	TRBV19
CASSYGGGGAFF	TGTGCCAGCAGTTACGGGGGCGGAGGAGCTTTCTTT	NA	TRBJ1-1	NA	TRBV6-5
CATSESGSEQYF	TGTGCCACCAGTGAGTCAGGAAGCGAGCAGTACTTC	NA	TRBJ2-7	NA	TRBV24-1
CARKSPGTGNTGELFF	TGTGCCAGAAAGTCACCCGGGACAGGGAACACCGGGGAGCTGTTTTTT	NA	TRBJ2-2	TRBD1	TRBV2
CASRQGLGIMQPQHF	TGTGCCAGTCGCCAGGGACTGGGGATAATGCAGCCCCAGCATTTT	NA	TRBJ1-5	NA	TRBV19
CASSPPWGLDEQYF	TGTGCCAGCAGCCCGCCCTGGGGGCTGGACGAGCAGTACTTC	NA	TRBJ2-7	NA	TRBV27
CATSPGQGAFEQYF	TGTGCCACCAGTCCTGGGCAGGGGGCTTTCGAGCAGTACTTC	NA	TRBJ2-7	TRBD1	TRBV15
CASNRTGVKVNGYTF	TGTGCCAGTAACCGGACAGGGGTTAAGGTGAATGGCTACACCTTC	NA	TRBJ1-2	TRBD1	TRBV19
CASSLVVLASDKETQYF	TGTGCCAGCAGCTTAGTAGTTTTGGCGTCAGACAAAGAGACCCAGTACTTC	NA	TRBJ2-5	NA	TRBV7-9
CASSPDRSTYEQYF	TGTGCCAGCAGCCCCGATCGGTCAACCTACGAGCAGTACTTC	NA	TRBJ2-7	NA	TRBV11-2
CASSSGQGAYEQYF	TGTGCCAGCAGCTCCGGGCAGGGGGCCTACGAGCAGTACTTC	NA	TRBJ2-7	TRBD1	TRBV5-6
CASSFSGGEQYF	TGTGCCAGCAGTTTTTCAGGGGGCGAGCAGTACTTC	NA	TRBJ2-7	TRBD1	TRBV12-3/TRBV12-4
CATTGEETQYF	TGTGCCACCACAGGCGAAGAGACCCAGTACTTC	NA	TRBJ2-5	NA	TRBV10-3
CASSRGGGETQYF	TGTGCCAGCAGCCGCGGCGGGGGGGAGACCCAGTACTTC	NA	TRBJ2-5	TRBD2	TRBV7-9
CASSDTGEQYF	TGTGCCAGCAGTGACACGGGCGAGCAGTACTTC	NA	TRBJ2-7	NA	TRBV2
CASSQGGLLAGRETQYF	TGTGCCAGCAGCCAAGGGGGTTTGCTAGCGGGGCGGGAGACCCAGTACTTC	NA	TRBJ2-5	TRBD2	TRBV3-1/TRBV3-2
CASRPPVGFSSYNSPLHF	TGTGCCAGCAGACCCCCGGTGGGCTTTAGCTCCTATAATTCACCCCTCCACTTT	NA	TRBJ1-6	NA	TRBV28
CASSLHRARRDGELFF	TGTGCCAGCAGTTTACACCGAGCGCGACGGGACGGGGAGCTGTTTTTT	NA	TRBJ2-2	NA	TRBV28
CASSLAGSSGNTIYF	TGTGCCAGCAGCTTGGCCGGTAGCTCTGGAAACACCATATATTTT	NA	TRBJ1-3	NA	TRBV5-4
CASRIGGGGNSPLHF	TGTGCCAGTAGAATCGGGGGGGGCGGTAATTCACCCCTCCACTTT	NA	TRBJ1-6	NA	TRBV19
CASSLEEQYPYEQYF	TGTGCCAGCAGCTTGGAGGAACAGTACCCCTACGAGCAGTACTTC	once	TRBJ2-7	NA	TRBV5-6
CASTRKQGNTEAFF	TGTGCCAGCACCCGGAAACAGGGCAACACTGAAGCTTTCTTT	NA	TRBJ1-1	NA	TRBV7-8
CASSPLGGIREKLFF	TGCGCCAGCAGTCCCCTGGGGGGAATTCGAGAAAAACTGTTTTTT	once	TRBJ1-4	NA	TRBV5-1
CASSLAGEWPQHF	TGTGCCAGCAGCTTAGCCGGTGAATGGCCCCAGCATTTT	NA	TRBJ1-5	NA	TRBV7-2
CASSPPPGGRSPLHF	TGTGCCAGCTCACCACCCCCGGGAGGGAGATCACCCCTCCACTTT	NA	TRBJ1-6	NA	TRBV18